These 12 T cell receptor beta chains were sequenced from one sample in a study of T cell responses to AZD1222 COVID-19 vaccine. Here immunoSEQ multiplex PCR was the method, and the copy in TCRdb shows in-frame clones only, minus some. The table has about 180,000 clones, approximately 91% seen once. Sequenced here: peripheral blood, sampled 28 days after the second AZD1222 dose. These receptors all stem from an adult who received the AZD1222 COVID-19 vaccine.

The chain combines TRBV27 with TRBJ1-2, with 7 bases lining up with TRBD1. With 5 bases clipped from V and 8 bases from J, the junction kept 11 bases outside the gene matches. This CDR3 has 14 amino acids. Looked up from germline, CDR1 is MNHEY and CDR2 is SMNVEV (reference sequence). CDR3 coding DNA: TGTGCCAGCAGTCTCTCCTCAGGACAGGCAGGCTACACCTTC. It encodes CASSLSSGQAGYTF.

This chain uses TRBV11-2 with TRBJ2-2, with D tentatively TRBD2 (6 bases). The CDR3 contains 17 residues. Germline V CDR1 and CDR2: SGHAT, FQNNGV. V was clipped by 0 bases and J by 4 bases, with 15 bases between them. DNA of the CDR3: TGTGCCAGCAGCTTAGATGAGTACGGGGGAGGCACCGGGGAGCTGTTTTTT. Its translation: CASSLDEYGGGTGELFF.

This chain joins TRBV7-6 and TRBJ1-2, with 7 bases fitting TRBD1. The J segment lost 7 bases and the V segment lost 4 bases, leaving 12 bases of the junction unmatched. The CDR3 sequence is 15 residues long. Germline CDR1 reads SGHVS; CDR2 reads FNYEAQ. CDR3 amino acids: CASSSPTQGKIGYTF. The CDR3 nucleotides are TGTGCCAGCAGCTCGCCGACACAGGGGAAAATTGGCTACACCTTC.

This chain links TRBV30 with TRBJ2-7; 8 bases fit TRBD2. The CDR3 contains 16 residues. Germline CDR1 reads GTSNPN; CDR2 reads SVGIG (reference sequence). V dropped 0 bases and J dropped 2; count of bases not matched to a gene: 9. For the CDR3, the DNA is TGTGCCTGGAGTGTATCGAGACTAGCGCTCACCTACGAGCAGTACTTC. This sequence encodes CAWSVSRLALTYEQYF.

In this sample, this clone turned up a few times. J is TRBJ2-1 and V is TRBV10-3; the D is unclear. CDR3 length: 11 amino acids. Trimming removed 6 bases at V and 10 bases at J, with 10 bases between. Germline values: CDR1 ENHRY, CDR2 SYGVKD. CDR3 nucleotide sequence: TGTGCCATCAGACAGAGCTGGGAGCAGTTCTTC. Amino acids: CAIRQSWEQFF.

Turning to this clone: The junction shows a germline mismatch at one end, possibly a read error. V and J are TRBV24-1 and TRBJ1-2, with D unresolved. This CDR3 contains 13 residues. CDR1 and CDR2 from the germline V gene are KGHDR and SFDVKD. CDR3 amino acids: CATSDPSWHGHTF. In nucleotides, the CDR3 is TGTGCCACCAGTGACCCGAGTTGGCATGGCCACACCTTC.

The rearrangement uses TRBV10-3 and TRBJ1-2; no definite D call. The CDR3 is made up of 15 amino acids. Looked up from germline, CDR1 is ENHRY and CDR2 is SYGVKD. V was shortened by 2 bases and J by 5 bases, with 15 bases between the two germline ends. CDR3 nucleotide sequence: TGTGCCATCAGTGAGAATTGGCTGGGTGGATATGGCTACACCTTC. Translating gives CAISENWLGGYGYTF.

V gene TRBV27 combines with J gene TRBJ2-7; 8 bases fit TRBD2. The germline V gene has CDR1 MNHEY and CDR2 SMNVEV (reference sequence). V trimming: 5 bases; J trimming: 4 bases; junction bases outside the gene matches: 19. The CDR3 loop spans 18 amino acids. CDR3 sequence (DNA): TGTGCCAGCAGTATATATACCCCCCGGACTAGCAGATTTTACGAGCAGTACTTC. As protein: CASSIYTPRTSRFYEQYF.

This chain uses TRBV19 with TRBJ2-4; D remains unclear. CDR1 is LNHDA, CDR2 SQIVND, per germline (reference sequence). The CDR3 totals 16 residues. V dropped 3 bases and J dropped 1 base, with 13 bases sitting between them. CDR3 nucleotide sequence: TGTGCCAGTAGTATTCGGGTCGTGGGGGCCAAAAACATTCAGTACTTC. Amino acid sequence: CASSIRVVGAKNIQYF.

V and J are TRBV14 and TRBJ2-2, with D possibly being TRBD1 or TRBD2 (6 bases each). The CDR3 length is 15 residues. CDR1 is SGHDN, CDR2 FVKESK, per germline. V lost 1 base and J lost 7, with 13 bases in between. For the CDR3, the DNA is TGTGCCAGCAGCCAAGCGGGGGCGTACTTCGGGGAGCTGTTTTTT. Encoded protein: CASSQAGAYFGELFF.

This clone was counted a single time. This chain links TRBV6-5 with TRBJ1-1, with 10 positions matching TRBD1. V trimming: 6 bases; J trimming: 2 bases; junction bases outside the gene matches: 6. The CDR3 loop spans 15 amino acids. Germline values: CDR1 MNHEY, CDR2 SVGAGI. The CDR3 protein is CASSRQGARNTEAFF. DNA for the CDR3: TGTGCCAGCAGCCGACAGGGGGCTCGCAACACTGAAGCTTTCTTT.

This sequence joins TRBV3-1 (or the pseudogene TRBV3-2) and TRBJ1-3, with D uncertain. Germline V gene lookup returns CDR1 LGHDT and CDR2 YNNKEL (reference sequence). Between the trimmed V and J ends, which lost 0 bases and 3 bases, there was a span of 9 bases. This CDR3 has 15 amino acids. CDR3 protein: CASSQDWEFGNTIYF. The CDR3 region has the DNA TGTGCCAGCAGCCAAGATTGGGAATTTGGAAACACCATATATTTT.